These 29 T cell receptor beta chains came from one sample sequenced in a study of blood T cell repertoires in COVID-19. Sequenced by immunoSEQ multiplex PCR; TCRdb stores in-frame clones only, minus some. The data show 75,000 to 90,000 clones, under 80% seen once. The sequenced sample consisted of peripheral blood. The source of these receptors is a man aged 60-69 years with COVID-19, enrolled during active disease.

The chain carries TRBV2 and TRBJ2-5, with 7 bases that match TRBD1. The CDR3 sequence is 14 residues long. Germline lookup yields CDR1 SNHLY and CDR2 FYNNEI. Trimming cost V 4 bases and J 9 bases; bases outside gene matches: 11. This chain's CDR3 is CASSGGGQLLAQYF. The CDR3 region has the DNA TGTGCCAGCAGTGGAGGGGGCCAACTTTTGGCCCAGTACTTC. Full variable domain (outside the CDR3, taken from reference TRBV2 and TRBJ2-5): EPEVTQTPSHQVTQMGQEVILRCVPISNHLYFYWYRQILGQKVEFLVSFYNNEISEKSEIFDDQFSVERPDGSNFTLKIRSTKLEDSAMYFCASSGGGQLLAQYFGPGTRLLVL.

The chain recombines TRBV6-1 with TRBJ1-5; weak D call: TRBD1 (6 bases). The CDR3 totals 16 residues. Trimming removed 0 bases at V and 2 bases at J, with 11 bases between. The germline CDR1 and CDR2 sequences are MNHNS and SASEGT. CDR3 sequence (DNA): TGTGCCAGCAGTGAAGCGGGGGGGCTGGGCAATCAGCCCCAGCATTTT. As protein: CASSEAGGLGNQPQHF.

The V and J genes are TRBV2 and TRBJ1-3; TRBD1 might be the D (5 bases). This CDR3 contains 12 residues. Germline-derived CDR1 and CDR2 are SNHLY and FYNNEI. V was cut by 3 bases and J by 8 bases, with 8 bases left in between. CDR3 nucleotide sequence: TGTGCCAGCAGTGACCGGGGGTACACCATATATTTT. It yields the protein CASSDRGYTIYF.

This chain links TRBV2 with TRBJ2-5; 8 positions agree with TRBD1. V lost 5 bases, J lost 5 bases, and 22 bases stayed unmatched. CDR1 and CDR2 from the germline V gene are SNHLY and FYNNEI. The CDR3 is 19 amino acids. The CDR3 region is CASSNNSPKDRVVWETQYF. The DNA for the CDR3 is TGTGCCAGCAGTAACAATTCTCCTAAGGACAGGGTAGTTTGGGAGACCCAGTACTTC.

This chain uses TRBV5-1 with TRBJ2-7, with TRBD1 matching 8 bases. This CDR3 is 14 amino acids long. Unmatched junction bases numbered 5, after V lost 4 bases and J lost 2 bases. Germline CDR1 reads SGHRS; CDR2 reads YFSETQ. The CDR3 DNA follows: TGCGCCAGCAGCAAAGGACAGGGTGCCTACGAGCAGTACTTC. It encodes CASSKGQGAYEQYF.

CDR3 in amino acids: CASNSGDGILDTEAFF. CDR3 bases: TGTGCCAGTAACTCCGGGGATGGTATTTTGGACACTGAAGCTTTCTTT. This chain joins TRBV19 and TRBJ1-1; D is uncertain. The germline gives CDR1 LNHDA, CDR2 SQIVND (reference sequence). V was trimmed by 7 bases and J by 3 bases, leaving 21 bases between them. CDR3 length: 16 residues.

This clone was seen more than once but under ten times. The V and J genes are TRBV2 and TRBJ2-7, with 8 bases fitting TRBD1. The length of the CDR3 is 15 residues. V dropped 7 bases and J dropped 5; count of bases not matched to a gene: 13. CDR1 is SNHLY, CDR2 FYNNEI, per germline. CDR3: CASTNGRTGYNEQYF. The CDR3, as DNA: TGTGCCAGCACCAACGGTAGGACAGGGTACAACGAGCAGTACTTC.

This chain uses TRBV29-1 with TRBJ1-3, with D unresolved. The CDR3 covers 13 residues. Germline assignment: CDR1 SQVTM and CDR2 ANQGSEA. V was shortened by 7 bases and J by 0 bases, with 10 bases between the two germline ends. CDR3 DNA sequence: TGCAGCGCCGGGAAATCCTCTGGAAACACCATATATTTT. This codes for CSAGKSSGNTIYF. Together with reference TRBV29-1 and TRBJ1-3, the CDR3 gives the full variable domain: SAVISQKPSRDICQRGTSLTIQCQVDSQVTMMFWYRQQPGQSLTLIATANQGSEATYESGFVIDKFPISRPNLTFSTLTVSNMSPEDSSIYLCSAGKSSGNTIYFGEGSWLTVV.

V is TRBV5-4 and J is TRBJ1-2; maybe TRBD1 (5 bases). Deletions cut 0 bases from V and 1 base from J, with 7 bases between. Germline V lookup: CDR1 SGHNT, CDR2 YYREEE (reference sequence). The CDR3 has 14 residues. This CDR3 reads CASSLAGVNYGYTF. The CDR3 nucleotides are TGTGCCAGCAGCTTGGCGGGGGTTAACTATGGCTACACCTTC.

This chain links TRBV5-8 with TRBJ2-7; 7 bases match TRBD1. This CDR3 has 13 amino acids. Germline-derived CDR1 and CDR2 are SGHTS and YDEGEE. V was pared by 6 bases and J by 5 bases, with 8 bases of the junction left unmatched. CDR3 DNA sequence: TGTGCCAGCACCCAGGGACAGTTAAACGAGCAGTACTTC. Residues: CASTQGQLNEQYF.

This clone appeared a few times. This chain uses TRBV7-9 with TRBJ1-6, with a tentative D call TRBD1 (5 bases). The germline V gene encodes CDR1 SEHNR and CDR2 FQNEAQ (reference sequence). Between the trimmed V and J ends, which lost 6 bases and 8 bases, there was a span of 11 bases. The CDR3 consists of 13 residues. In nucleotides, the CDR3 is TGTGCCAGCAGGGCAGGGAAGGATTCACCCCTCCACTTT. Amino acids: CASRAGKDSPLHF.

The genes are TRBV7-2 and TRBJ2-7; 8 positions agree with TRBD2. This CDR3 spans 15 amino acids. CDR1 and CDR2 from the germline V gene are SGHTA and FQGNSA. With 5 bases clipped from V and 4 bases from J, the junction kept 10 bases outside the gene matches. The CDR3 loop is CASSPGGLGIYEQYF. The DNA for the CDR3 is TGTGCCAGCAGCCCTGGGGGACTAGGCATTTACGAGCAGTACTTC.

The rearrangement links TRBV29-1 to TRBJ2-5, with TRBD2 matching 9 bases. Germline trimming cut 4 bases from V and 4 bases from J; bases unmatched to any gene: 7. The CDR3 extends over 14 amino acids. Germline lookup yields CDR1 SQVTM and CDR2 ANQGSEA. As DNA, the CDR3 is TGCAGCGTTGTGGGCGGGGGGGCCGGAGAGACCCAGTACTTC. This gives the protein CSVVGGGAGETQYF. Variable domain in full (rest from reference TRBV29-1 and TRBJ2-5): SAVISQKPSRDICQRGTSLTIQCQVDSQVTMMFWYRQQPGQSLTLIATANQGSEATYESGFVIDKFPISRPNLTFSTLTVSNMSPEDSSIYLCSVVGGGAGETQYFGPGTRLLVL.

V gene TRBV6-5 combines with J gene TRBJ2-1, with 8 bases identical to TRBD2. This CDR3 region has 15 residues. Germline V lookup: CDR1 MNHEY, CDR2 SVGAGI. The J segment lost 6 bases and the V segment lost 7 bases, leaving 11 bases of the junction unmatched. The CDR3 bases are TGTGCCAGCACGGAAAGGCTAGCGGGCTCCAATGAGCAGTTCTTC. It translates to CASTERLAGSNEQFF.

The J gene is TRBJ1-2, the V gene TRBV6-6; 9 bases line up with TRBD1. Germline CDR1 MNHNY, CDR2 SVGAGI (reference sequence). CDR3 length equals 14 residues. With 6 bases clipped from V and 8 bases from J, the junction kept 10 bases outside the gene matches. The CDR3 protein is CASSRGQGPWGYTF. In DNA form, the CDR3 reads TGTGCCAGCAGCCGGGGACAGGGCCCATGGGGCTACACCTTC.

The chain couples TRBV2 to TRBJ2-1; TRBD2 aligns across 10 bases. The CDR3 is 16 residues long. Trimming removed 6 bases from V and 2 bases from J; junction bases left unmatched: 7. Germline lookup yields CDR1 SNHLY and CDR2 FYNNEI. The CDR3 bases are TGTGCCAGCAGAGACTTAGCGGGAGGTACCTACAATGAGCAGTTCTTC. Its protein product is CASRDLAGGTYNEQFF.

This clone was recorded a few times. The V gene is TRBV5-1, the J gene TRBJ1-1; D is undetermined. In germline, CDR1 is SGHRS, CDR2 YFSETQ. The CDR3 is 12 residues long. The V end lost 4 bases, the J end lost 4 bases, and 8 bases lay between the germline ends. The CDR3 DNA reads as TGCGCCAGCAGCGGAGGAGGCACTGAAGCTTTCTTT. It encodes CASSGGGTEAFF.

The chain employs TRBV6-6 and TRBJ2-5; maybe TRBD2 (5 bases). V was clipped by 7 bases and J by 5 bases, with 11 bases between them. The length of the CDR3 is 12 residues. Germline CDR1 reads MNHNY; CDR2 reads SVGAGI (reference sequence). The CDR3 protein is CASIGSRETQYF. The CDR3 DNA is TGTGCCAGCATAGGGAGCAGGGAGACCCAGTACTTC.

The chain has TRBV5-1 and TRBJ2-4; 8 nucleotides align to TRBD1. CDR1 SGHRS and CDR2 YFSETQ come from the germline V gene. V trimming: 0 bases; J trimming: 6 bases; junction bases outside the gene matches: 2. The length of the CDR3 is 14 residues. CDR3 protein: CASSLGRGRNIQYF. CDR3 in DNA: TGCGCCAGCAGCTTGGGCAGGGGGCGAAACATTCAGTACTTC.

The CDR3 reads CASSFPARAGQYF. In DNA, the CDR3 is TGTGCCAGCAGCTTTCCGGCCAGAGCGGGACAGTACTTC. The rearrangement links TRBV5-6 to TRBJ2-4; 7 bases match TRBD2. The V gene end was trimmed by 2 bases and the J gene end by 13 bases; junction bases not matched to a gene: 9. This CDR3 is built from 13 residues. Germline loops: CDR1 SGHDT, CDR2 YYEEEE.

This chain joins TRBV11-2 and TRBJ1-2; TRBD1 might be the D (6 bases). Germline V gene data show CDR1 as SGHAT and CDR2 as FQNNGV. V lost 5 bases, J lost 5 bases, and 15 bases lay in between. This CDR3 is built from 14 residues. CDR3 loop: CASSQTGSGYGYTF. Here the CDR3 DNA reads TGTGCCAGCAGCCAAACAGGGTCGGGTTATGGCTACACCTTC.

The V and J genes are TRBV5-4 and TRBJ2-7, with D unclear. Germline-derived CDR1 and CDR2 are SGHNT and YYREEE (reference sequence). The V end was cut by 0 bases, the J end by 4 bases, with 11 bases between. This CDR3 is built from 14 residues. The DNA of the CDR3 is TGTGCCAGCAGCTTGGGAAACAGATTATACGAGCAGTACTTC. Protein product: CASSLGNRLYEQYF.

Note on this clone: Germline and junction disagree at one end, which may indicate a read error. The chain recombines TRBV6-6 with TRBJ1-5; D unresolved. CDR3 length: 15 amino acids. CDR1 is MNHNY, CDR2 SVGAGI, per germline (reference sequence). CDR3 residues: CASSYSRRGEGTVGF. In nucleotides, the CDR3 is TGTGCCAGCAGTTACTCGAGGCGGGGAGAGGGAACGGTAGGTTTT.

This chain links TRBV2 with TRBJ2-5; D unresolved. The CDR3 runs to 13 residues. V shed 7 bases and J shed 0 bases, with 9 bases lying between them. Germline CDR1 reads SNHLY; CDR2 reads FYNNEI. CDR3 amino acids: CASKAEYQETQYF. The CDR3 nucleotides read TGTGCCAGCAAGGCGGAGTACCAAGAGACCCAGTACTTC.

The chain employs TRBV3-1 (or the pseudogene TRBV3-2) and TRBJ2-1; unclear D gene. The V gene's germline CDR1 is LGHDT and CDR2 YNNKEL (reference sequence). CDR3 size: 14 residues. V was shortened by 1 base and J by 2 bases, with 6 bases between the two germline ends. This CDR3 reads CASSQAPTYNEQFF. DNA of the CDR3: TGTGCCAGCAGCCAAGCCCCCACCTACAATGAGCAGTTCTTC.

The table lists this clone with a few counts. This rearrangement joins TRBV27 to TRBJ2-1, with TRBD2 as a possible D gene (5 bases). CDR3 length equals 13 residues. CDR1 and CDR2 (germline): MNHEY, SMNVEV (reference sequence). The germline V and J ends were trimmed by 6 bases and 4 bases, with 10 bases remaining between them. The CDR3 reads CASRVERYNEQFF. The DNA for the CDR3 is TGTGCCAGCAGGGTGGAGCGGTACAATGAGCAGTTCTTC.

V and J are TRBV10-3 and TRBJ1-4; unclear D gene. V dropped 0 bases and J dropped 3 bases, with 8 bases sitting between them. This CDR3 is built from 15 residues. Per the germline V gene, CDR1 is ENHRY and CDR2 is SYGVKD. The CDR3 loop reads CAISESGVPNEKLFF. CDR3 nucleotides: TGTGCCATCAGTGAGTCGGGAGTTCCTAATGAAAAACTGTTTTTT.

This clone was observed a handful of times. The chain links TRBV7-2 to TRBJ1-6, with TRBD1 matching 8 bases. There are 14 residues in the CDR3. V dropped 5 bases and J dropped 14; count of bases not matched to a gene: 11. Germline-derived CDR1 and CDR2 are SGHTA and FQGNSA. The CDR3 sequence: CASSAPLQGGTLHF. CDR3 DNA sequence: TGTGCCAGCAGCGCTCCACTACAGGGGGGAACCCTCCACTTT.

The DNA of the CDR3 is TGCAGCGGGGTATCGTCGGAGTCCTACGAGCAGTACTTC. Translated, it gives CSGVSSESYEQYF. J is TRBJ2-7 and V is TRBV29-1; D is undetermined. This CDR3 contains 13 residues. CDR1 SQVTM and CDR2 ANQGSEA come from the germline V gene. V lost 7 bases and J lost 1, with 14 bases in between.